This TCR beta chain was sequenced for a study of identical twins. Study-wide results and caveats: Insertion counts were lower in abundant cord blood beta clonotypes, a trend that memory repertoires did not show.

CDR1 and CDR2 (germline): WNHNN, SYGVQD (reference sequence). This CDR3 has 15 amino acids. Ten or more counts support this clonotype. What it recognizes is unknown. A junction end diverges from the germline sequence, so it may reflect a read error. Unique molecular identifiers were present on the cDNA, which also gained a universal primer site by template switching. From the 5' RACE reads, TCRdb called clonotypes with MiXCR, one entry per CDR3 protein. The sample consists of roughly 260,000 distinct CDR3 sequences, over 11% of them appearing once. The sequencing sample was made of memory (CD45RO+) T cells sorted from blood. The sequence was obtained from a woman under 30 in good health. The V gene is TRBV10-1, the J gene TRBJ2-1; 9 bases line up with TRBD2. The CDR3 DNA sequence: TGTGCCAGCAGTGAGAGTAGCGGGGGTTATAATGAGCAGTTCTTC. It translates to CASSESSGGYNEQFF.